This T cell receptor (beta chain) came from a study of identifying expanded T cells in peripheral blood. Study outcomes and limitations: Over about two and four weeks, about 15 and 18 clones changed, versus around 1.3 between replicates. Clone count variance between two-week samples rose with total template count.

On this clone: Its specificity is not known.

Collection occurred without any documented infections or immune events in donors. Only in-frame clones appear in the TCRdb table, and some are missing; sequencing was by immunoSEQ multiplex PCR. This sample has about 94,000 clones, with 70% to 90% found just once. V gave up 3 bases and J gave up 0 bases, with 3 bases separating them. Per the germline V gene, CDR1 is GTSNPN and CDR2 is SVGIG (reference sequence). This CDR3 is 12 amino acids long. This clonotype originated in a person between 18 and 70 years old in good health. The specimen was blood. This sequence joins TRBV30 and TRBJ1-3; D is ambiguous. The CDR3 loop is CAWSPSGNTIYF. As DNA, the CDR3 is TGTGCCTGGAGCCCCTCTGGAAACACCATATATTTT.